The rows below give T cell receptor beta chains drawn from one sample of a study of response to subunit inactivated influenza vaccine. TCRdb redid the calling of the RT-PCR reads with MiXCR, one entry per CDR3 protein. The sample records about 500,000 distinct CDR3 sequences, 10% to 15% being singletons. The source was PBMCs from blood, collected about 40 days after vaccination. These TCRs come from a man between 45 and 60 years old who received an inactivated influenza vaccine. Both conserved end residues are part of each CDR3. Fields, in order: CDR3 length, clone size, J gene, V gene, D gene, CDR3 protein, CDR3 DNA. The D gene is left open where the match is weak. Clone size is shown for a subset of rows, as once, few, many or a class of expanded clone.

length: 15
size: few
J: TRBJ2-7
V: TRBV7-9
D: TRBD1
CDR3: CASSQAGGEVSEQYF
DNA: TGTGCCAGCAGCCAGGCAGGGGGCGAAGTGTCCGAGCAGTACTTC

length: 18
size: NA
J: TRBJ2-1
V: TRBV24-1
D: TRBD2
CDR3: CATSDTRGLATGYNEQFF
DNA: TGTGCCACCAGTGATACTCGGGGACTAGCGACCGGATACAATGAGCAGTTCTTC

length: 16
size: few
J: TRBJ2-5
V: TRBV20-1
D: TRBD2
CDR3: CSAREGVSGVGETQYF
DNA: TGCAGTGCTAGAGAAGGGGTTAGCGGGGTGGGAGAGACCCAGTACTTC

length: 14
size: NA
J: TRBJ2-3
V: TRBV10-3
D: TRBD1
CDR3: CAISDSGQAGTQYF
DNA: TGTGCCATCAGTGATTCTGGACAGGCCGGAACGCAGTATTTT

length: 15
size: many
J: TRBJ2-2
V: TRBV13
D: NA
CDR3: CASSFSGWDTGELFF
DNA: TGTGCCAGCAGCTTTTCGGGGTGGGACACCGGGGAGCTGTTTTTT

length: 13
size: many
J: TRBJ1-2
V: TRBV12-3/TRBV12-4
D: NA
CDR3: CASSLAGSYGYTF
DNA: TGTGCCAGCAGTTTAGCCGGGTCCTATGGCTACACCTTC

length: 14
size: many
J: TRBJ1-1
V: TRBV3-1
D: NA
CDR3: CASSPTVENTEAFF
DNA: TGTGCCAGCAGCCCGACAGTGGAGAACACTGAAGCTTTCTTT

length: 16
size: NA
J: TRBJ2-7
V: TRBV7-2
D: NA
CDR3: CASSLDWGRVSYEQYF
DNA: TGTGCCAGCAGCTTAGATTGGGGGCGTGTTTCTTACGAGCAGTACTTC

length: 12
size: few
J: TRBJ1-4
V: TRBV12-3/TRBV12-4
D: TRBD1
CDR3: CASVGTGSSLFF
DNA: TGTGCCAGTGTCGGGACAGGGAGTAGTCTGTTTTTT

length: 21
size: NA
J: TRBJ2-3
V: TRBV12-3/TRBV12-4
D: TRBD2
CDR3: CASSFRRLRLAGEAGTDTQYF
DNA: TGTGCCAGCAGTTTTCGAAGGCTACGGCTAGCGGGAGAGGCCGGCACAGATACGCAGTATTTT

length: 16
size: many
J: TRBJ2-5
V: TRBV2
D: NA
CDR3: CASSEGRLTVQETQYF
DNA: TGTGCCAGCAGTGAGGGCAGACTAACAGTCCAAGAGACCCAGTACTTC

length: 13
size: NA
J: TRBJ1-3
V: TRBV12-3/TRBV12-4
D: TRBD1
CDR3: CASRDRGGYTIYF
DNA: TGTGCCAGCAGAGACAGGGGTGGGTACACCATATATTTT

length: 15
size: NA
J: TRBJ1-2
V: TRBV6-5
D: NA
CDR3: CASSYSTLANYGYTF
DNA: TGTGCCAGCAGTTACTCGACCCTAGCTAACTATGGCTACACCTTC